These T cell receptor beta chains were read from a single sample in a study of cytomegalovirus exposure and HLA in healthy donors. The data were produced by immunoSEQ multiplex PCR, yet TCRdb's version contains in-frame clones alone and is incomplete. The data show roughly 180,000 clones, about 85% seen once. Sequencing was performed on PBMCs. The receptor set was obtained from a boy aged 2 to 10 in good health and CMV-seronegative. Each CDR3 is given with its conserved first and last residue. The D gene is left open where the match is weak. The size of a clone is reported for some rows only, either as once, few or many, or as a class for expanded clones.

j_call,clone_size,d_call,v_call,cdr3_nt,cdr3_aa
TRBJ2-5,-,-,TRBV2,TGTGCCAGCAGTGAAGGACAGAATCAAGAGACCCAGTACTTC,CASSEGQNQETQYF
TRBJ2-7,-,-,TRBV9,TGTGCCAGCAGCCTCACCGGGACTCGCTATATCTACGAGCAGTACTTC,CASSLTGTRYIYEQYF
TRBJ2-5,-,TRBD2,TRBV29-1,TGCAGCGTTGGTGCGGGACTAGGGTTGAGAGAGACCCAGTACTTC,CSVGAGLGLRETQYF
TRBJ2-2,few,-,TRBV12-2,TGTGCAAGTCGCTTAAGGGGGGGACGGGACACCGGGGAGCTGTTTTTT,CASRLRGGRDTGELFF
TRBJ1-5,-,-,TRBV6-5,TGTGCCAGCAGCCGGGCCGCGGGGCAGCCCCAGCATTTT,CASSRAAGQPQHF
TRBJ2-5,-,TRBD1,TRBV15,TGTGCCACCAGCAGGGAACAGGGGGCTTACCAAGAGACCCAGTACTTC,CATSREQGAYQETQYF
TRBJ1-5,-,-,TRBV7-8,TGTGCCAGCCAACCCGAGGCGAGAGGGATCAGCAATCAGCCCCAGCATTTT,CASQPEARGISNQPQHF
TRBJ2-5,-,-,TRBV7-9,TGTGCCAGCAGCATCGGGGGGACCCAGTACTTC,CASSIGGTQYF
TRBJ1-3,-,-,TRBV29-1,TGCAGCGTTGAGGCAGAATACTCTGGAAACACCATATATTTT,CSVEAEYSGNTIYF
TRBJ1-2,-,-,TRBV9,TGTGCCAGCAGCGTAGATTTTACGGAGAACTATGGCTACACCTTC,CASSVDFTENYGYTF
TRBJ1-2,-,-,TRBV5-1,TGCGCCAGCAGCTCCGACGGACTGTCGGGCGGCTACACCTTC,CASSSDGLSGGYTF
TRBJ2-7,-,-,TRBV5-4,TGTGCCAGCAGCTTGGACGGACAGCCCAATAGGGAGCAGTACTTC,CASSLDGQPNREQYF
TRBJ2-2,-,-,TRBV11-2,TGTGCCAGCAGCCGGACAGTCGCGAACACCGGGGAGCTGTTTTTT,CASSRTVANTGELFF
TRBJ1-6,-,-,TRBV6-1,TGTGCCAGCAGTCAGGACATACATAATTCACCCCTCCACTTT,CASSQDIHNSPLHF
TRBJ2-2,-,TRBD1,TRBV19,TGTGCCAGTAGTCTTACGACAGGGGCGACCGGGGAGCTGTTTTTT,CASSLTTGATGELFF
TRBJ2-5,-,TRBD2,TRBV11-3,TGTGCCAGCAGCTTTGGGACTAGCGGGGCGAACCAAGAGACCCAGTACTTC,CASSFGTSGANQETQYF
TRBJ2-1,-,-,TRBV28,TGTGCCAGCAGTTCCGTAGCGACCTCCCCGGGGGAGCAGTTCTTC,CASSSVATSPGEQFF
TRBJ2-7,-,-,TRBV5-6,TGTGCCAGCAGCTCGCAGGACTACGAGCAGTACTTC,CASSSQDYEQYF
TRBJ2-7,-,TRBD2,TRBV7-9,TGTGCCAGCAGCTTAGCCCTACTAGCGGTGAGCTCCTACGAGCAGTACTTC,CASSLALLAVSSYEQYF
TRBJ2-5,-,TRBD2,TRBV29-1,TGCAGCGCCCTAGCGGGAGGGGATAGAGAGACCCAGTACTTC,CSALAGGDRETQYF
TRBJ2-4,-,-,TRBV2,TGTGCCAGCAGGGGTGACAGACCACTCAAAAACATTCAGTACTTC,CASRGDRPLKNIQYF
TRBJ2-3,-,-,TRBV4-1,TGCGCCAGCAGCCGGCGAGTAGCGCCAGATACGCAGTATTTT,CASSRRVAPDTQYF
TRBJ1-2,-,-,TRBV7-9,TGTGCCAGCAGCCCGGACTGGGGGGGGGCCCCGTATGGCTACACCTTC,CASSPDWGGAPYGYTF
TRBJ1-6,-,-,TRBV29-1,TGCAGCGTCGAGGGGGGGGCTAATTCACCCCTCCACTTT,CSVEGGANSPLHF
TRBJ1-2,-,-,TRBV10-3,TGTGCCATCAGGCAGGCCCTCTATGGCTACACCTTC,CAIRQALYGYTF
TRBJ2-5,few,TRBD2,TRBV7-2,TGTGCCAGCAGCAAACTAGCGTACCAAGAGACCCAGTACTTC,CASSKLAYQETQYF
TRBJ2-1,-,-,TRBV6-1,TGTGCCAGCAGCGAGATAGGGCGGGCTCTCAATGAGCAGTTCTTC,CASSEIGRALNEQFF
TRBJ2-1,-,-,TRBV25-1,TGTGCCAGCAGGGTCGGGAGCTCCTACAATGAGCAGTTCTTC,CASRVGSSYNEQFF
TRBJ2-3,-,TRBD2,TRBV6-5,TGTGCCAGCAGTTACTCCCTAGCGGGGCACACAGATACGCAGTATTTT,CASSYSLAGHTDTQYF
TRBJ2-1,-,-,TRBV5-1,TGCGCCAGCAGCTTGGCCGGGACAGAGCAGTTCTTC,CASSLAGTEQFF
TRBJ1-1,-,-,TRBV7-9,TGTGCCAGCAGCTTATGGCGGGACACTGAAGCTTTCTTT,CASSLWRDTEAFF
TRBJ1-5,-,-,TRBV19,TGTGCCAGTAGCTACCACAAGCCCGGGGGTAATCAGCCCCAGCATTTT,CASSYHKPGGNQPQHF
TRBJ2-7,-,-,TRBV4-1,TGCGCCAGCAGTCATGTCGACAAGTACGAGCAGTACTTC,CASSHVDKYEQYF
TRBJ2-7,-,-,TRBV27,TGTGCCAGCAGTTTATCGGTCGAGGAGTCCTACGAGCAGTACTTC,CASSLSVEESYEQYF
TRBJ2-3,-,-,TRBV28,TGTGCCAGCAGTTTTGGACTCGAACTAGAAGGGGATACGCAGTATTTT,CASSFGLELEGDTQYF
TRBJ2-5,once,-,TRBV2,TGTGCCAGCTGGGCCCTCCAAGAGACCCAGTACTTC,CASWALQETQYF
TRBJ1-5,-,-,TRBV2,TGTGCCAGCAGTGAAGCCCGAGGGAATCAGCCCCAGCATTTT,CASSEARGNQPQHF
TRBJ2-7,-,TRBD1,TRBV10-3,TGTGCCATCAGTGAGTCAGGGGGGACAGGGGCCTACGAGCAGTACTTC,CAISESGGTGAYEQYF
TRBJ2-1,-,TRBD1,TRBV5-4,TGTGCCAGCAGCCCGGGACAGCCTAACAATGAGCAGTTCTTC,CASSPGQPNNEQFF
TRBJ1-5,-,-,TRBV6-1,TGTGCCAGCAGGACGGGGGGTGACAATCAGCCCCAGCATTTT,CASRTGGDNQPQHF
TRBJ2-1,-,-,TRBV10-1,TGCGCCAGCAGTGAGTGGCCAGACAATGAGCAGTTCTTC,CASSEWPDNEQFF
TRBJ1-1,-,-,TRBV7-9,TGTTCCAGCAGCTTAAGGAGCGGCCCGAACACTGAAGCTTTCTTT,CSSSLRSGPNTEAFF
TRBJ2-7,once,TRBD1,TRBV7-9,TGTGCCAGCAGCCCACAGGGGGTACCCTACGAGCAGTACTTC,CASSPQGVPYEQYF
TRBJ2-5,-,TRBD2,TRBV5-1,TGCGCCAGCAGCCAGACTAGCGGCCAAGAGACCCAGTACTTC,CASSQTSGQETQYF
TRBJ2-3,-,-,TRBV5-1,TGCGCCAGCAGCTTGGGAAGCCAGGCGACCACAGATACGCAGTATTTT,CASSLGSQATTDTQYF
TRBJ2-3,-,-,TRBV30,TGTGCCTGGAGGAGGGGGATACCTAATTACACAGATACGCAGTATTTT,CAWRRGIPNYTDTQYF
TRBJ1-2,-,-,TRBV6-8,TGTGCCCGACCCCCACAGGGCGACTATGGCTACACCTTC,CARPPQGDYGYTF
TRBJ2-2,-,-,TRBV5-6,TGTGCCAGCAGCCTCGACAAACCCGTATCAACCTTCAACACCGGGGAGCTGTTTTTT,CASSLDKPVSTFNTGELFF
TRBJ1-1,-,TRBD1,TRBV5-6,TGTGCCAGCAGCCGAGGGACAGGAACGAACACTGAAGCTTTCTTT,CASSRGTGTNTEAFF
TRBJ2-1,-,TRBD2,TRBV29-1,TGCAGCGTACTAGCGGTAAGCTCCTACAATGAGCAGTTCTTC,CSVLAVSSYNEQFF
TRBJ2-1,-,TRBD2,TRBV29-1,TGCAGCGTTGGGGGGGGCTCCTACAATGAGCAGTTCTTC,CSVGGGSYNEQFF
TRBJ1-2,-,-,TRBV6-5,TGTGCCAGCAGTTACTCGACGGGAAACTATGGCTACACCTTC,CASSYSTGNYGYTF